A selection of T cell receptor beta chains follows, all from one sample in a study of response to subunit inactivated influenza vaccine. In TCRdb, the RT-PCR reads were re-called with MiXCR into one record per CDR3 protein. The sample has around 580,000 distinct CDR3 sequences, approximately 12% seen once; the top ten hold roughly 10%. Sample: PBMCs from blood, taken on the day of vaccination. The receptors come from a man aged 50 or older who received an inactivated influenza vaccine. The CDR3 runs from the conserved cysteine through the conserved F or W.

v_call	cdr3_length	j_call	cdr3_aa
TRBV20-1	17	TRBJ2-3	CSARGSGRAGGTDTQYF
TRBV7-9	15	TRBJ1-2	CASSQGTGSIDGYTF
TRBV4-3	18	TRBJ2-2	CASSQDPGTRLYTGELFF
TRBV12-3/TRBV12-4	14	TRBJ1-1	CASTRQGRDTEAFF
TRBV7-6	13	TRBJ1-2	CASSEGLSYGYTF
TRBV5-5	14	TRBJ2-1	CASSFGQGRNEQFF
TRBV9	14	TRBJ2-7	CASSPSGASYEQYF
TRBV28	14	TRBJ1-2	CASSLPPPGYGYTF
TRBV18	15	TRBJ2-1	CASSPPIRPGNEQFF
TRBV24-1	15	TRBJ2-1	CATSEPGTGYNEQFF
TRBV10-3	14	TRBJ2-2	CAISGLQGAGELFF
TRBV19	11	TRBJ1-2	CASSIGFGYTF
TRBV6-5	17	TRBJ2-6	CASSYTLRGTGANVLTF
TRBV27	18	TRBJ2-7	CASSPSRVGRRIGYEQYF
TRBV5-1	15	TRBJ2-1	CASSPGGLVGDEQFF
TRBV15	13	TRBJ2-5	CATSRDRIVAQYF
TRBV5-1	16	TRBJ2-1	CASFGASIQGYNEQFF
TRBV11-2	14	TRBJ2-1	CASSLDRAGWKQFF
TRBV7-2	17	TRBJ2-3	CASSRGGAGVSTDTQYF
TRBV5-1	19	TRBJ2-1	CASSPGTSGRISSYNEQFF
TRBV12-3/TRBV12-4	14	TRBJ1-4	CASSWSGAGEKLFF
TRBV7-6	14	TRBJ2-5	CASSLVPGRQTQYF
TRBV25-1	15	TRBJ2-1	CASSDGWRDGNEQFF
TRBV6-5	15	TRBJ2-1	CASSHTSGGVYDQFF
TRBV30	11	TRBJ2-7	CAWSSSGKQYF
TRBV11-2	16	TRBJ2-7	CASSLGSTGGSGEQYF
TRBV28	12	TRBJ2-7	CASSFSGSVLYF
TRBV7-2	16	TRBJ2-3	CASSLGVLAETDTQYF
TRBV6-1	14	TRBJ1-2	CASSPRGGFYGYTF
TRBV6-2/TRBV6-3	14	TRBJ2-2	CASHLSYRTGELFF
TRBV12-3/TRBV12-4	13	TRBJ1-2	CASSTPGPRGYTF
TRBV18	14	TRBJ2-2	CASSEDGYTGELFF
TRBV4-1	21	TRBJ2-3	CASSQDQVGRASGRATDTQYF
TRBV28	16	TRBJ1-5	CASSSRYWYSNQPQHF
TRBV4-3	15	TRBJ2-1	CASSQESGGYNEQFF
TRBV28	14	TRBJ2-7	CASSLLWGSYEQYF
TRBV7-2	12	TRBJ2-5	CASSYEGGTQYF
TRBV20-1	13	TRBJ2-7	CSARAPSFYEQYF
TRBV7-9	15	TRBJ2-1	CASSDRTSGDNEQFF
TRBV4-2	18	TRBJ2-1	CASSREPPTGGFYNEQFF
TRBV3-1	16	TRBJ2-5	CASSQGGLGVAETQYF
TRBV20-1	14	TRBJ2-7	CSVPLGTGGYEQYF
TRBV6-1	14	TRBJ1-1	CASSREGANRAAFF
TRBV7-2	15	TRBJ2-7	CASSSLAGASYEQYF
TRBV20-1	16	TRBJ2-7	CSARDGGQADTYEQYF
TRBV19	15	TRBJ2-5	CASSATGTAQETQYF